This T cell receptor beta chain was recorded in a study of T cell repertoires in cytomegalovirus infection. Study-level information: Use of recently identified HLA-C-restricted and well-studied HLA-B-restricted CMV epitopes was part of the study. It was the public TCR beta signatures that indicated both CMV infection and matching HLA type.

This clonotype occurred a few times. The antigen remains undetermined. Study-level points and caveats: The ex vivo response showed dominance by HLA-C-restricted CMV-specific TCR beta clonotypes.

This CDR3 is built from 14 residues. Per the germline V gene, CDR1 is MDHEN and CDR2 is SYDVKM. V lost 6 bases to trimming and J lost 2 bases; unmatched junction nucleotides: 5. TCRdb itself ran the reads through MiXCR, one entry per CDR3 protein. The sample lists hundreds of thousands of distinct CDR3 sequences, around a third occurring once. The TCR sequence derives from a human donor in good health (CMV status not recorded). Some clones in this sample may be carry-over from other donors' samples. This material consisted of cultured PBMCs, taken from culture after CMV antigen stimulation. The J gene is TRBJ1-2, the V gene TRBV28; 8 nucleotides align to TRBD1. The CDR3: CASSNGQGNYGYTF. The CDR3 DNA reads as TGTGCCAGCAGCAACGGACAGGGAAACTATGGCTACACCTTC.